This section outlines one TCR beta chain sequence together with its context. Its specificity is unknown. The data derive from a study of graft-versus-host responses after intestinal transplantation. This table comes from immunoSEQ multiplex PCR, and its TCRdb copy is limited to in-frame clones, with some not included. The data hold 90,000 to 120,000 clones, with less than 90% observed a single time. Whole-study results and caveats: Researchers found GvH clones in recipient marrow, and some showed up first in ileum or blood. Declining HvG levels early post-transplant were linked to peak circulating GvH clone levels.

V lost 6 bases and J lost 2; bases outside the gene matches: 8. Germline CDR1 reads SNHLY; CDR2 reads FYNNEI. The CDR3 length is 16 residues. The chain is built from TRBV2 and TRBJ2-3, with TRBD2 identical over 10 bases. The clonotype was recovered from a human donor who received an intestinal transplant. The specimen was unstimulated CD4+ T cells sorted from spleen or lymph node cells, collected before intestinal transplant. CDR3 sequence (DNA): TGTGCCAGCAGCGGACTAGCGGTTACTATCACAGATACGCAGTATTTT. Translating it yields CASSGLAVTITDTQYF.